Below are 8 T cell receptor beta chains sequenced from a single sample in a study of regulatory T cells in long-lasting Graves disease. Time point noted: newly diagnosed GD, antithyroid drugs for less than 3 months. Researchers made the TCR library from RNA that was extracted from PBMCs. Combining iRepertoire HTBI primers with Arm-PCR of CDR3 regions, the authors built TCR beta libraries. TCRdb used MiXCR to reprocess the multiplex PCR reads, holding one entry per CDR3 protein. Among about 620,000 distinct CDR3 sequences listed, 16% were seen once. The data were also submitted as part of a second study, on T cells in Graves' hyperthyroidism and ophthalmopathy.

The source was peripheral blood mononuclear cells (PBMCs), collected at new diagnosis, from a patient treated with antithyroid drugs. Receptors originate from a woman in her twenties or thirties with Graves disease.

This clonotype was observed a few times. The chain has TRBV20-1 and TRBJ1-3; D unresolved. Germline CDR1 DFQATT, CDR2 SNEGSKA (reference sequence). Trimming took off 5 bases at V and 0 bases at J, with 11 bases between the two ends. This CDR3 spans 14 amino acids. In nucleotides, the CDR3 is TGCAGTGCTTCCCGGCCGGGCTCTGGAAACACCATATATTTT. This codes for CSASRPGSGNTIYF.

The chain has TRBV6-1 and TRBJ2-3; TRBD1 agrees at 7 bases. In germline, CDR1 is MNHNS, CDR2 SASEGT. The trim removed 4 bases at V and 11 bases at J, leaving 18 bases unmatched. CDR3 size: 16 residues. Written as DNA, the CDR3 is TGTGCCAGCAGTGTGGAGACAGGGATCATCCCTCGTCTGCAGTATTTT. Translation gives CASSVETGIIPRLQYF.

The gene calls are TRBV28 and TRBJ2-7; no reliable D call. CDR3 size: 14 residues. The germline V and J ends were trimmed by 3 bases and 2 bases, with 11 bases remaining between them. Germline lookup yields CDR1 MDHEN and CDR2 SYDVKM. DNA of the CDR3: TGTGCCAGCAGTTTCGACCAGACTCCCTACGAGCAGTACTTC. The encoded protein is CASSFDQTPYEQYF. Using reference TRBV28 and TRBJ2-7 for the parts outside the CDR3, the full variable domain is DVKVTQSSRYLVKRTGEKVFLECVQDMDHENMFWYRQDPGLGLRLIYFSYDVKMKEKGDIPEGYSVSREKKERFSLILESASTNQTSMYLCASSFDQTPYEQYFGPGTRLTVT.

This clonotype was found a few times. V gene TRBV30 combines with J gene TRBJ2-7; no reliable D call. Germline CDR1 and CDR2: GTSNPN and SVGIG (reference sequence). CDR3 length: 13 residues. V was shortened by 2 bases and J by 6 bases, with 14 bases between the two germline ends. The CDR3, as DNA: TGTGCCTGGAGTATGACTGGCTTTGGCGAGCAGTACTTC. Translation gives CAWSMTGFGEQYF.

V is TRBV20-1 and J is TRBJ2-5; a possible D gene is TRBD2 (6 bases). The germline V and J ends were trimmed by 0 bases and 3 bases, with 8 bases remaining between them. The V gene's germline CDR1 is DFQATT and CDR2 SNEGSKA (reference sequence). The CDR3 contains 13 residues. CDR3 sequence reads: CSARDRGKETQYF. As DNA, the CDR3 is TGCAGTGCTAGAGATCGGGGGAAAGAGACCCAGTACTTC.

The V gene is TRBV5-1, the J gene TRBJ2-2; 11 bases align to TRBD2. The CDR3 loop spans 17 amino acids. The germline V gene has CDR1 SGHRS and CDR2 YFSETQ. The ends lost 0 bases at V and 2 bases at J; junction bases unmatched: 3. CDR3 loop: CASSLGLAGLNTGELFF. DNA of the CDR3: TGCGCCAGCAGCTTGGGACTAGCGGGGCTAAACACCGGGGAGCTGTTTTTT. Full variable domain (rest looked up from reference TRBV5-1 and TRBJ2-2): KAGVTQTPRYLIKTRGQQVTLSCSPISGHRSVSWYQQTPGQGLQFLFEYFSETQRNKGNFPGRFSGRQFSNSRSEMNVSTLELGDSALYLCASSLGLAGLNTGELFFGEGSRLTVL.

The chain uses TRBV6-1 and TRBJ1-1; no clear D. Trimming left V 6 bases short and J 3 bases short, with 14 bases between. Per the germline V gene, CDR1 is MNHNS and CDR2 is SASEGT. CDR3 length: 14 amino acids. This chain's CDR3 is CASREDGSDTEAFF. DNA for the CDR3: TGTGCCAGCAGGGAGGACGGATCGGACACTGAAGCTTTCTTT.

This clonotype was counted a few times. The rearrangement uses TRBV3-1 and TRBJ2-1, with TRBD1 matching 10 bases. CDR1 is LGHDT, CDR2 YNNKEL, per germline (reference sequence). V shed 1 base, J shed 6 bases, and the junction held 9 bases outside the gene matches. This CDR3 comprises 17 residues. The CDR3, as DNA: TGTGCCAGCAGCCAAGCCGGGTGGTGGACAGGGGGCAATGAGCAGTTCTTC. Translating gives CASSQAGWWTGGNEQFF.